These 7 T cell receptor beta chains were all obtained from the same sample, sequenced in a study of CD8+ T cells in alopecia areata. Following RNA extraction, reverse transcription yielded cDNA that acted as the sequencing template. Measured with immunoSEQ multiplex PCR; TCRdb has only the in-frame clones, and not every one. The data hold 180,000 or so clones, with 58% observed a single time. The treatment here: oral pan-JAK inhibitor, 5-10 mg twice daily. The sequences come from CD4+ T cells sorted from blood, collected at approximately week 60, from a patient treated with tofacitinib. The receptor set was obtained from a human donor with alopecia areata.

V is TRBV6-5 and J is TRBJ2-7, with 7 nucleotides matching TRBD1. Trimming took 6 bases from V and 4 from J; bases not matched to a gene: 9. CDR1 is MNHEY and CDR2 is SVGAGI in the germline V gene. There are 14 residues in the CDR3. CDR3 sequence (DNA): TGTGCCAGCAGCCTCCGGGACAGCGAATACGAGCAGTACTTC. It is translated as CASSLRDSEYEQYF.

The rearrangement joins TRBV9 to TRBJ1-1; possibly TRBD1 for D (6 bases). V lost 2 bases and J 0 bases, leaving 14 bases between the germline ends. The CDR3 sequence is 16 residues long. Per the germline V gene, CDR1 is SGDLS and CDR2 is YYNGEE. The DNA of the CDR3 is TGTGCCAGCAGCGTTTTTTCCACAGGGATGAACACTGAAGCTTTCTTT. It encodes CASSVFSTGMNTEAFF.

The chain employs TRBV11-2 and TRBJ2-3; D not resolved. This CDR3 has 13 amino acids. V lost 2 bases, J lost 5 bases, and 8 bases lay in between. Looked up from germline, CDR1 is SGHAT and CDR2 is FQNNGV. CDR3 region: CASSLTLLDTQYF. CDR3 DNA: TGTGCCAGCAGCTTAACTCTGCTAGATACGCAGTATTTT. Complete variable domain (other parts from reference TRBV11-2 and TRBJ2-3): EAGVAQSPRYKIIEKRQSVAFWCNPISGHATLYWYQQILGQGPKLLIQFQNNGVVDDSQLPKDRFSAERLKGVDSTLKIQPAKLEDSAVYLCASSLTLLDTQYFGPGTRLTVL.

This clone was detected only a few times. This chain links TRBV19 with TRBJ1-2; possible D gene TRBD1, 5 bases. The CDR3 extends over 10 amino acids. CDR1 and CDR2 (germline): LNHDA, SQIVND (reference sequence). The CDR3 coding sequence is TGTGTCGGGACGGACGGCGGCTACACCTTC. Amino acid sequence: CVGTDGGYTF.

The chain combines TRBV30 with TRBJ2-3, with D unresolved. Germline loops: CDR1 GTSNPN, CDR2 SVGIG (reference sequence). The germline V and J ends were trimmed by 5 bases and 1 base, with 7 bases remaining between them. The CDR3 contains 12 residues. The CDR3 region has the DNA TGTGCCTGGGAAACAGGCACAGATACGCAGTATTTT. Amino acid sequence: CAWETGTDTQYF. Full variable domain (missing parts from reference TRBV30 and TRBJ2-3): SQTIHQWPATLVQPVGSPLSLECTVEGTSNPNLYWYRQAAGRGLQLLFYSVGIGQISSEVPQNLSASRPQDRQFILSSKKLLLSDSGFYLCAWETGTDTQYFGPGTRLTVL.

The chain combines TRBV4-1 with TRBJ2-5; D tentatively reads TRBD1 or TRBD2 (6 bases each). Trimming cost V 6 bases and J 5 bases, with 19 bases left between them. Germline V gene data show CDR1 as MGHRA and CDR2 as YSYEKL. The CDR3 is 15 residues long. The DNA of the CDR3 is TGCGCCAGCAGGGGGGGCGGACGGGATCTGGAGACCCAGTACTTC. This sequence encodes CASRGGGRDLETQYF.

The sample holds one count of this clone. The chain combines TRBV4-2 with TRBJ2-2, with D hard to call. CDR1 and CDR2 from the germline V gene are LGHNA and YNFKEQ. The V end was cut by 1 base, the J end by 2 bases, with 11 bases between. The CDR3 runs 16 residues. The CDR3 reads CASSQGWPDNTGELFF. The CDR3, as DNA: TGTGCCAGCAGCCAAGGTTGGCCGGACAACACCGGGGAGCTGTTTTTT.